This T cell receptor beta chain comes out of a study of blood T cell repertoires in COVID-19. Trimming took off 7 bases at V and 10 bases at J, with 16 bases between the two ends. From germline, CDR1 is MNHEY and CDR2 SVGAGI. CDR3 length: 12 residues. Assay used: immunoSEQ multiplex PCR; TCRdb lists only in-frame clones, some missing. The table records more than 200,000 clones, around 87% of them present only once. The sequence was collected from a woman in her forties or fifties with COVID-19, enrolled during active disease. This chain links TRBV6-5 with TRBJ1-2; the D is unclear. Sequencing used peripheral blood. The DNA for the CDR3 is TGTGCCAGCACACTAAGAGGCCGCCTCTACACCTTC. Protein product: CASTLRGRLYTF.